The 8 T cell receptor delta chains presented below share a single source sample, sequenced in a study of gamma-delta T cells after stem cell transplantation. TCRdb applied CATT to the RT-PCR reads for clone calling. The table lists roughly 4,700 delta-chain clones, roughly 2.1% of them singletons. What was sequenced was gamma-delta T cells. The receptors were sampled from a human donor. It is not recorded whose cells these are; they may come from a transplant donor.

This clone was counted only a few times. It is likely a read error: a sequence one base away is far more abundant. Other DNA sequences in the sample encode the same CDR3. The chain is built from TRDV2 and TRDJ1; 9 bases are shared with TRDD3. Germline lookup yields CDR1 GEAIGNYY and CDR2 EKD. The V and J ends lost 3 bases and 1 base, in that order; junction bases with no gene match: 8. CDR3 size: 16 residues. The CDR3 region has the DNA TGTGCCTGTGACCCTTTACTGGGGGACTCCACCGATAAACTCATCTTT. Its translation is CACDPLLGDSTDKLIF.

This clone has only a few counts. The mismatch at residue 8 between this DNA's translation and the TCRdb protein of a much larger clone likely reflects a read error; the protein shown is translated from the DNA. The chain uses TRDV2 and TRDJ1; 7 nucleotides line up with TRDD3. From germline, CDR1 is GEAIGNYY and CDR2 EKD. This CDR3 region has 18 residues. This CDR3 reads CACDTILRDTLLTAKLIF. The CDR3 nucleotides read TGTGCCTGTGACACCATACTGAGGGATACTCTACTTACCGCTAAACTCATCTTT.

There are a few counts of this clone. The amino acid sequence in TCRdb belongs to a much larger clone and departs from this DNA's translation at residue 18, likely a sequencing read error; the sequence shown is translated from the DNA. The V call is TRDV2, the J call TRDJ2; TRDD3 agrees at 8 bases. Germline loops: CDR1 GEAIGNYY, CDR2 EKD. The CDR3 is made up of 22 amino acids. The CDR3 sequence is CACDTVVSRSGIPLELTTQLFF. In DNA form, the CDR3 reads TGTGCCTGTGACACCGTTGTGTCCCGGTCGGGGATACCCCTGGAGTTGACAACACAACTCTTCTTT.

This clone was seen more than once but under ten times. In DNA, the CDR3 is TGTGCCTGTGACATGGTTACTGGGGGATCTTTGTACACCGATAAACTCATCTTT. This gives the protein CACDMVTGGSLYTDKLIF. This rearrangement joins TRDV2 to TRDJ1, with 10 bases identical to TRDD3. The CDR3 totals 18 residues. With V trimmed by 2 bases and J by 0 bases, 11 bases remained unmatched. CDR1 is GEAIGNYY and CDR2 is EKD in the germline V gene.

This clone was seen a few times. This CDR3 is CACDTLGDRGGIQGERYTDKLIF. The CDR3 bases are TGTGCCTGTGACACTCTGGGGGATAGGGGGGGGATACAGGGCGAAAGGTACACCGATAAACTCATCTTT. The V and J genes are TRDV2 and TRDJ1, with 10 nucleotides matching TRDD3. This CDR3 contains 23 residues. V lost 1 base to trimming and J lost 0 bases; unmatched junction nucleotides: 25. Germline CDR1 reads GEAIGNYY; CDR2 reads EKD.

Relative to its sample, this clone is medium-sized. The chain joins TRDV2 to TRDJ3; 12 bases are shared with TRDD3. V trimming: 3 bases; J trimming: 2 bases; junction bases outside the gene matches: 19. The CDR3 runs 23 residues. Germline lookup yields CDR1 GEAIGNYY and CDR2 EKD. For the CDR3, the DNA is TGTGCCTGTGACTTTCTGGGGGATACGAGAAGCCCGAAGGGCCCCTGGGACACCCGACAGATGTTTTTC. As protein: CACDFLGDTRSPKGPWDTRQMFF.

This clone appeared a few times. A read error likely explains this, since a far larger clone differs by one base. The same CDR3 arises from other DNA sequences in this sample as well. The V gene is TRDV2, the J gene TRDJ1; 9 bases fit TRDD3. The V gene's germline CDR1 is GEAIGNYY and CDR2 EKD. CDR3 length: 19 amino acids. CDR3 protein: CACDTVLGDTRRSENKLIF. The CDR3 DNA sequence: TGTGCCTGTGACACGGTACTGGGGGACACCAGGAGGTCTGAGAATAAACTAATCTTT.

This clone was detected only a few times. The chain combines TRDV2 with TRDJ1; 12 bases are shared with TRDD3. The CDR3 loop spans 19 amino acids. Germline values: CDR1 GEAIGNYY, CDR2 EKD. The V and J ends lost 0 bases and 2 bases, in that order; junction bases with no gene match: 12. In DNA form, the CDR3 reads TGTGCCTGTGACACCGGAACTCTTCTGGGGGATACGCAAACCGATAAACTCATCTTT. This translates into CACDTGTLLGDTQTDKLIF.